These 10 T cell receptor beta chains were all obtained from the same sample, sequenced in a study of shared clonotypes between healthy human individuals. The assay was immunoSEQ multiplex PCR, and TCRdb's table has in-frame clones only and misses some. Here the sample spans 1,500,000 or so clones, more than 95% being singletons. Material for sequencing was naive CD4+ T cells sorted from blood. Subset given: CD45RA+ positively selected. The receptors derive from a man under 40 in good health.

The chain is built from TRBV25-1 and TRBJ2-3; 7 bases are shared with TRBD2. Germline loops: CDR1 MGHDK, CDR2 SYGVNS. There are 14 residues in the CDR3. V gave up 4 bases and J gave up 1 base; unmatched junction bases: 2. In nucleotides, the CDR3 is TGTGCCAGCAGTGCCCGGGAGGGCACAGATACGCAGTATTTT. It yields the protein CASSAREGTDTQYF.

V gene TRBV7-2 combines with J gene TRBJ2-7; 7 nucleotides align to TRBD1. CDR3 length: 14 residues. Trimming removed 4 bases from V and 3 bases from J; junction bases left unmatched: 6. Germline CDR1 and CDR2: SGHTA and FQGNSA. The CDR3 DNA follows: TGTGCCAGCAGCTCGGGACAGCAACTCTACGAGCAGTACTTC. Protein sequence: CASSSGQQLYEQYF.

This chain uses TRBV12-5 with TRBJ2-5; 9 nucleotides match TRBD1. Germline V gives CDR1 LGHNT, CDR2 FRNRAP. The ends lost 4 bases at V and 4 bases at J; junction bases unmatched: 7. The CDR3 length is 15 residues. CDR3 coding DNA: TGTGCTAGTGGTTCCACAGGGGGCATCACAGAGACCCAGTACTTC. Amino acids: CASGSTGGITETQYF.

The chain carries TRBV6-4 and TRBJ2-1; 7 bases fit TRBD1. The CDR3 length is 13 residues. CDR1 and CDR2 (germline): MRHNA, SNTAGT. V shed 0 bases and J 7 bases; nucleotides not matched to a gene: 0. CDR3 residues: CASSDSQGNEQFF. The DNA of the CDR3 is TGTGCCAGCAGTGACTCACAGGGGAATGAGCAGTTCTTC.

CDR3 in amino acids: CASSLSRDYHHEQFF. The CDR3 bases are TGTGCCAGCAGCCTATCCCGGGACTATCATCATGAGCAGTTCTTC. This rearrangement joins TRBV7-6 to TRBJ2-1, with 7 nucleotides matching TRBD2. Trimming took 5 bases from V and 8 from J; bases not matched to a gene: 12. Germline assignment: CDR1 SGHVS and CDR2 FNYEAQ. There are 15 residues in the CDR3.

This chain connects TRBV4-1 to TRBJ2-3; 10 bases match TRBD1. Germline assignment: CDR1 MGHRA and CDR2 YSYEKL. This CDR3 is 15 amino acids long. With V trimmed by 3 bases and J by 6 bases, 6 bases remained unmatched. The DNA for the CDR3 is TGCGCCAGCAGCCAGACAGGGGGCGCATGGGATACGCAGTATTTT. Its translation: CASSQTGGAWDTQYF.

The rearrangement links TRBV14 to TRBJ2-1; D might be TRBD1 or TRBD2, each matching 5 bases. The ends were cut back, 0 bases at V and 1 base at J, with 19 bases in the middle. CDR1 is SGHDN, CDR2 FVKESK, per germline. This CDR3 contains 19 residues. CDR3 nucleotide sequence: TGTGCCAGCAGCCAAGAGGCGGCCCTGAGGGGCGTATCCTACAATGAGCAGTTCTTC. As protein: CASSQEAALRGVSYNEQFF.

V gene TRBV5-4 combines with J gene TRBJ2-5; D unclear. Germline V gene data show CDR1 as SGHNT and CDR2 as YYREEE (reference sequence). The CDR3 runs 12 residues. V was pared by 6 bases and J by 5 bases, with 11 bases between. The CDR3 DNA reads TGTGCCAGCACCCTGCCCGGGGAGACCCAGTACTTC. Translated: CASTLPGETQYF.

The sample holds one count of this clone. The gene calls are TRBV28 and TRBJ2-1; 7 bases line up with TRBD2. V lost 11 bases, J lost 2 bases, and 3 bases stayed unmatched. This CDR3 region has 12 residues. Germline V lookup: CDR1 MDHEN, CDR2 SYDVKM. CDR3 DNA sequence: TGTGCCGGCGGGGGTACCTACAATGAGCAGTTCTTC. Translating gives CAGGGTYNEQFF.

The V gene is TRBV5-4, the J gene TRBJ2-7; 12 bases fit TRBD1. The junction had 10 bases not matched to a gene; V was cut back by 5 bases and J by 7 bases. Germline lookup yields CDR1 SGHNT and CDR2 YYREEE (reference sequence). The CDR3 is made up of 15 amino acids. The CDR3, as DNA: TGTGCCAGCAGACATCCGGGACAGGGGGCGGAGGAGCAGTACTTC. Its translation is CASRHPGQGAEEQYF.